The 25 T cell receptor beta chains reported below all come from one sample, sequenced in a study of cytomegalovirus exposure and HLA in healthy donors. Vbeta (60) and Jbeta (13) primers were used in the PCR. This table comes from immunoSEQ multiplex PCR, and its TCRdb copy is limited to in-frame clones, with some not included. The sample records about 190,000 clones, 74% being singletons. The sequenced sample consisted of PBMCs. The receptors here all came from a woman in her twenties or thirties in good health and CMV-seropositive.

The rearrangement links TRBV6-5 to TRBJ2-7; D ambiguous. Trimming left V 8 bases short and J 0 bases short, with 14 bases between. CDR1 is MNHEY and CDR2 is SVGAGI in the germline V gene. The CDR3 sequence is 14 residues long. CDR3 residues: CASVTVWSSYEQYF. The CDR3 nucleotides are TGTGCCAGCGTGACCGTCTGGAGCTCCTACGAGCAGTACTTC.

Worth noting for this clone: One end of the junction is discordant with germline, which a read error may explain. The CDR3: CSSSLGQGYGYTF. The CDR3 DNA follows: TGTTCCAGCAGCTTGGGACAGGGCTATGGCTACACCTTC. The chain employs TRBV7-9 and TRBJ1-2; 9 positions match TRBD1. The length of the CDR3 is 13 residues. Per germline, CDR1 SEHNR and CDR2 FQNEAQ (reference sequence).

J is TRBJ2-3 and V is TRBV5-6; 9 nucleotides match TRBD2. Trimming at V came to 1 base and at J to 2 bases, leaving 2 bases not matched to a gene. This CDR3 region has 15 residues. Germline V gene data show CDR1 as SGHDT and CDR2 as YYEEEE. CDR3 nucleotides: TGTGCCAGCAGCTTGATAGCGGGGGACACAGATACGCAGTATTTT. It codes for CASSLIAGDTDTQYF.

This clone has a handful of counts. The chain has TRBV11-2 and TRBJ2-3, with TRBD2 identical over 15 bases. The CDR3 extends over 15 amino acids. Germline V CDR1 and CDR2: SGHAT, FQNNGV. The V segment lost 5 bases and the J segment 5 bases; nucleotides outside the gene matches: 2. The CDR3 DNA reads TGTGCCAGCAGCCCGGGACTAGCGGGAGGAGATACGCAGTATTTT. This translates into CASSPGLAGGDTQYF.

This rearrangement joins TRBV6-1 to TRBJ2-1; 9 nucleotides line up with TRBD2. V shed 1 base and J 3 bases; nucleotides not matched to a gene: 4. Germline V gives CDR1 MNHNS, CDR2 SASEGT. The CDR3 is 16 amino acids. CDR3 amino acids: CASSEGAGGIYNEQFF. CDR3 nucleotide sequence: TGTGCCAGCAGTGAAGGGGCGGGAGGGATCTACAATGAGCAGTTCTTC.

The chain employs TRBV6-5 and TRBJ2-7, with D possibly matching TRBD1 (6 bases). In germline, CDR1 is MNHEY, CDR2 SVGAGI. Between the trimmed V and J ends, which lost 0 bases and 7 bases, there was a span of 19 bases. The CDR3 contains 16 residues. This CDR3 is CASSYSQKTGLGEQYF. Here the CDR3 DNA reads TGTGCCAGCAGTTACTCCCAAAAAACAGGGTTGGGAGAGCAGTACTTC.

The chain recombines TRBV15 with TRBJ2-7, with 8 bases that match TRBD1. The CDR3 consists of 13 residues. Germline V gives CDR1 LNHNV, CDR2 YYDKDF (reference sequence). V was pared by 3 bases and J by 7 bases, with 5 bases of the junction left unmatched. CDR3 protein: CATSRRQGSEQYF. In DNA, the CDR3 is TGTGCCACCAGCAGGAGACAGGGGTCGGAGCAGTACTTC. The full variable domain, with the rest looked up from reference TRBV15 and TRBJ2-7, is DAMVIQNPRYQVTQFGKPVTLSCSQTLNHNVMYWYQQKSSQAPKLLFHYYDKDFNNEADTPDNFQSRRPNTSFCFLDIRSPGLGDTAMYLCATSRRQGSEQYFGPGTRLTVT.

The chain has TRBV19 and TRBJ2-7; D possibly corresponds to TRBD2 (5 bases). This CDR3 has 15 residues. The ends were cut back, 2 bases at V and 1 base at J, with 12 bases in the middle. Germline CDR1 LNHDA, CDR2 SQIVND (reference sequence). Here the CDR3 reads CASSITGGYSYEQYF. In DNA, the CDR3 is TGTGCCAGTAGTATAACTGGCGGGTATTCCTACGAGCAGTACTTC.

The chain combines TRBV27 with TRBJ2-1; tentatively, D is TRBD1 (6 bases). Per germline, CDR1 MNHEY and CDR2 SMNVEV (reference sequence). The CDR3 consists of 15 residues. With 5 bases removed from V and 0 bases from J, the gap between germline ends came to 11 bases. The CDR3 sequence: CASSPHRASYNEQFF. The CDR3 DNA reads TGTGCCAGCAGTCCCCACAGGGCCTCCTACAATGAGCAGTTCTTC.

The chain is built from TRBV6-1 and TRBJ1-5; 7 bases agree with TRBD1. V lost 5 bases, J lost 6 bases, and 7 bases stayed unmatched. CDR1 MNHNS and CDR2 SASEGT come from the germline V gene. The CDR3 loop spans 14 amino acids. CDR3 in amino acids: CASSFQTGPQPQHF. CDR3 in DNA: TGTGCCAGCAGTTTTCAGACAGGGCCTCAGCCCCAGCATTTT.

The rearrangement uses TRBV18 and TRBJ2-5; 7 bases are a match to TRBD1. Germline assignment: CDR1 KGHSH and CDR2 LQKENI. The CDR3 sequence is 16 residues long. V was pared by 2 bases and J by 3 bases, with 9 bases of the junction left unmatched. CDR3 loop: CASSPGQAVSEETQYF. The CDR3 DNA follows: TGTGCCAGCTCACCAGGACAGGCGGTTAGTGAAGAGACCCAGTACTTC.

Concerning this clone: Distinct nucleotide sequences in the sample also encode this CDR3. The V gene is TRBV4-1, the J gene TRBJ2-3; 12 bases map to TRBD2. This CDR3 contains 15 residues. V trimming: 4 bases; J trimming: 6 bases; junction bases outside the gene matches: 5. Germline lookup yields CDR1 MGHRA and CDR2 YSYEKL. The CDR3 loop is CASSRLAGVGDTQYF. DNA of the CDR3: TGCGCCAGCAGCCGACTAGCGGGAGTTGGGGATACGCAGTATTTT.

The V gene is TRBV7-9, the J gene TRBJ2-7; D is perhaps TRBD1 (5 bases). Trimming stripped 2 bases from V and 6 bases from J, with 11 bases between. This CDR3 spans 13 amino acids. The germline V gene encodes CDR1 SEHNR and CDR2 FQNEAQ (reference sequence). CDR3 coding DNA: TGTGCCAGCAGCTTAACCCAGGGCTGCGAGCAGTACTTC. Translation gives CASSLTQGCEQYF.

V and J are TRBV6-5 and TRBJ2-2; tentatively, D is TRBD2 (6 bases). There are 15 residues in the CDR3. V was shortened by 4 bases and J by 1 base, with 10 bases between the two germline ends. Germline assignment: CDR1 MNHEY and CDR2 SVGAGI. The CDR3 DNA sequence: TGTGCCAGCAGTTGGGTTAGCGGGAACACCGGGGAGCTGTTTTTT. Residues: CASSWVSGNTGELFF.

This clone was seen a handful of times. The chain recombines TRBV18 with TRBJ2-7; D might be TRBD1 (6 bases). CDR1 KGHSH and CDR2 LQKENI come from the germline V gene. The V gene lost 2 bases and the J gene lost 7 bases, with 18 bases spanning the gap. The CDR3 totals 15 residues. Here the CDR3 DNA reads TGTGCCAGCTCACCAAGCGACAGGAGATATGGGGAGCAGTACTTC. Translation: CASSPSDRRYGEQYF.

The chain combines TRBV4-2 with TRBJ1-5; 8 bases are a match to TRBD1. This CDR3 is built from 17 residues. V lost 0 bases and J lost 5; bases outside the gene matches: 9. Germline V gene data show CDR1 as LGHNA and CDR2 as YNFKEQ. CDR3 in DNA: TGTGCCAGCAGCCAAGACCCCGCAGGGGGCCCTCATCAGCCCCAGCATTTT. Translating gives CASSQDPAGGPHQPQHF.

The gene calls are TRBV4-1 and TRBJ2-7, with a tentative D call TRBD2 (6 bases). Germline V lookup: CDR1 MGHRA, CDR2 YSYEKL. This CDR3 contains 11 residues. Trimming took off 6 bases at V and 6 bases at J, with 9 bases between the two ends. The CDR3 bases are TGCGCCAGCAGGGGTAGCGGCGAGCAGTACTTC. This translates into CASRGSGEQYF.

This sequence joins TRBV10-1 and TRBJ2-1, with 8 bases fitting TRBD1. Germline loops: CDR1 WNHNN, CDR2 SYGVQD (reference sequence). The V gene end was trimmed by 10 bases and the J gene end by 9 bases; junction bases not matched to a gene: 17. The CDR3 totals 15 residues. CDR3 residues: CATQGGGQGRAEQFF. CDR3 in DNA: TGCGCCACGCAAGGGGGAGGACAGGGAAGGGCTGAGCAGTTCTTC.

V and J are TRBV10-3 and TRBJ2-1; 7 bases align to TRBD2. This CDR3 has 15 amino acids. Trimming cost V 1 base and J 7 bases; bases outside gene matches: 7. CDR1 and CDR2 from the germline V gene are ENHRY and SYGVKD. CDR3 protein: CAISEWRESGNEQFF. In DNA, the CDR3 is TGTGCCATCAGTGAGTGGCGGGAGTCGGGGAATGAGCAGTTCTTC.

Only a few counts were recorded for this clone. The V gene is TRBV27, the J gene TRBJ2-5; maybe TRBD2 (6 bases). Germline CDR1 MNHEY, CDR2 SMNVEV (reference sequence). V lost 6 bases, J lost 2 bases, and 16 bases lay in between. This CDR3 contains 15 residues. The CDR3 loop reads CASSPLQAGQETQYF. CDR3 bases: TGTGCCAGCAGCCCGCTGCAGGCGGGACAAGAGACCCAGTACTTC.

This chain joins TRBV7-9 and TRBJ2-7; maybe TRBD2 (6 bases). Per germline, CDR1 SEHNR and CDR2 FQNEAQ (reference sequence). V lost 5 bases to trimming and J lost 0 bases, with 23 bases between them. This CDR3 is built from 18 residues. DNA of the CDR3: TGTGCCAGCAGCCACATGGGGCGAGGGGTAGCGGCCTCCTACGAGCAGTACTTC. Translating gives CASSHMGRGVAASYEQYF.

CDR3 amino acids: CASSPGSQTYEQYF. As DNA, the CDR3 is TGCGCCAGCTCTCCGGGATCACAAACCTACGAGCAGTACTTC. The rearrangement links TRBV5-1 to TRBJ2-7; possibly TRBD2 for D (5 bases). The CDR3 loop spans 14 amino acids. Germline assignment: CDR1 SGHRS and CDR2 YFSETQ. Trimming shortened V by 7 bases and J by 2 bases, and 16 bases separated the two germline ends.

This clone was recorded once. V gene TRBV6-5 combines with J gene TRBJ2-1; 12 bases match TRBD2. CDR1 is MNHEY and CDR2 is SVGAGI in the germline V gene. The CDR3 is 15 amino acids. V lost 5 bases to trimming and J lost 8 bases; unmatched junction nucleotides: 7. CDR3 nucleotide sequence: TGTGCCAGCAGTCTGACTAGCGGGAGTAGGTATGAGCAGTTCTTC. Translated, it gives CASSLTSGSRYEQFF.

The chain couples TRBV7-9 to TRBJ2-7; a possible D gene is TRBD2 (6 bases). Trimming removed 5 bases at V and 4 bases at J, with 21 bases between. CDR3 size: 16 residues. Germline CDR1 is SEHNR and CDR2 is FQNEAQ (reference sequence). The CDR3 is CASSPVIGGIRYEQYF. As DNA, the CDR3 is TGTGCCAGCAGCCCTGTAATAGGCGGGATCAGGTACGAGCAGTACTTC.

This clone showed up just once. This chain uses TRBV28 with TRBJ2-5, with 8 bases identical to TRBD1. Germline CDR1 reads MDHEN; CDR2 reads SYDVKM. CDR3 length: 16 residues. Germline trimming cut 2 bases from V and 3 bases from J; bases unmatched to any gene: 8. CDR3 nucleotide sequence: TGTGCCAGCAGTTTAGGCTGGACAGGGAGTAAAGAGACCCAGTACTTC. As protein: CASSLGWTGSKETQYF.